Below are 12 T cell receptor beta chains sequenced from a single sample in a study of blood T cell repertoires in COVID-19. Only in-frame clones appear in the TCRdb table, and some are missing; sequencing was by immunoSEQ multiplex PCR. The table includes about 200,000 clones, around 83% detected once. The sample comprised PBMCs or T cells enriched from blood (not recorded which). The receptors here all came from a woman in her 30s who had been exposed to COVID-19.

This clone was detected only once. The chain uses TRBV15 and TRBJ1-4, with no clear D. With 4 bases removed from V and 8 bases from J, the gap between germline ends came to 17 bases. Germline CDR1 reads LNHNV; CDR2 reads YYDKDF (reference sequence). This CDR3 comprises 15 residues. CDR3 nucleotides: TGTGCCACCAGCAAAGACCTCCGGGTCGGGGAAAAACTGTTTTTT. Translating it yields CATSKDLRVGEKLFF.

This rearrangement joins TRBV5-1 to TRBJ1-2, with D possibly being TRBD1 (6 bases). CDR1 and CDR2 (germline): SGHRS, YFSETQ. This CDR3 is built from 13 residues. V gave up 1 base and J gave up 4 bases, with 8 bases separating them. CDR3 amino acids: CASSLTGFYGYTF. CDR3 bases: TGCGCCAGCAGCTTGACAGGGTTCTATGGCTACACCTTC.

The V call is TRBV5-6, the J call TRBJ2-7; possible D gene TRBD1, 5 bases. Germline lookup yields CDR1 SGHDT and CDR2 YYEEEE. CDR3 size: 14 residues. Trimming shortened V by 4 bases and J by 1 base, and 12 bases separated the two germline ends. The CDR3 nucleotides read TGTGCCAGCAGCCCCGACAGACTTTCCTACGAGCAGTACTTC. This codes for CASSPDRLSYEQYF. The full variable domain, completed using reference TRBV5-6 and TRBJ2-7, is DAGVTQSPTHLIKTRGQQVTLRCSPKSGHDTVSWYQQALGQGPQFIFQYYEEEERQRGNFPDRFSGHQFPNYSSELNVNALLLGDSALYLCASSPDRLSYEQYFGPGTRLTVT.

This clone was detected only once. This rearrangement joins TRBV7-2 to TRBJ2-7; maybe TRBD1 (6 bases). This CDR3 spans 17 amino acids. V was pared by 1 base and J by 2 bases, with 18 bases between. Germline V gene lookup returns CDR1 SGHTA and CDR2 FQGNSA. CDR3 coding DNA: TGTGCCAGCAGCTTAGGGCCTTCGACAGGCAAAACCTACGAGCAGTACTTC. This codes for CASSLGPSTGKTYEQYF.

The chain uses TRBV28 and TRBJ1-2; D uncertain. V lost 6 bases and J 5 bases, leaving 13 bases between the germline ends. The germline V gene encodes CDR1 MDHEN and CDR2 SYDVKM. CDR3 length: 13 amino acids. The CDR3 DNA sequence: TGTGCCAGCAGCAACTCGCGCGTGTATGGCTACACCTTC. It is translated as CASSNSRVYGYTF.

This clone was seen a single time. CDR3 protein: CASIVGQGGSYEQYF. CDR3 nucleotides: TGTGCCAGCATCGTGGGTCAGGGGGGAAGCTACGAGCAGTACTTC. This rearrangement joins TRBV2 to TRBJ2-7, with D possibly TRBD1 on 7 matching bases. The length of the CDR3 is 15 residues. Germline V gene sequence: CDR1 SNHLY, CDR2 FYNNEI. Trimming pared 7 bases from V and 3 bases from J, leaving 19 bases between.

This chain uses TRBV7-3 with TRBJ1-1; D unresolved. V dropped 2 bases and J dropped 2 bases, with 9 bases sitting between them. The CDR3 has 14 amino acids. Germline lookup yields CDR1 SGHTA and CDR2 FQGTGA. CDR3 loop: CASSLYEVNTEAFF. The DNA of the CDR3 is TGTGCCAGCAGCTTATATGAGGTCAACACTGAAGCTTTCTTT.

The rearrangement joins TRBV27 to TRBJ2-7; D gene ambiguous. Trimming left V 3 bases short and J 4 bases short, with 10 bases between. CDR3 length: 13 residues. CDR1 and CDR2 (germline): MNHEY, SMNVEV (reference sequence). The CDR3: CASSFAGEYEQYF. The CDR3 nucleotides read TGTGCCAGCAGTTTTGCCGGAGAGTACGAGCAGTACTTC.

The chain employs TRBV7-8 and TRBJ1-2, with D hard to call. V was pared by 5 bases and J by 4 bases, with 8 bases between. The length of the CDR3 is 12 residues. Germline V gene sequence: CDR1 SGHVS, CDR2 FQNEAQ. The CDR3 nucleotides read TGTGCCAGCAGCCATAGAACCTATGGCTACACCTTC. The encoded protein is CASSHRTYGYTF.

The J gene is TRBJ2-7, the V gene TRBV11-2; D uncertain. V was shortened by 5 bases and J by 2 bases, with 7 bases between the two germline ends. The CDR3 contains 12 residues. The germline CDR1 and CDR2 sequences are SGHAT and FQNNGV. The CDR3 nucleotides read TGTGCCAGCAGCAATACACCCTACGAGCAGTACTTC. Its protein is CASSNTPYEQYF. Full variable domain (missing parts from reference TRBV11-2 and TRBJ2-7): EAGVAQSPRYKIIEKRQSVAFWCNPISGHATLYWYQQILGQGPKLLIQFQNNGVVDDSQLPKDRFSAERLKGVDSTLKIQPAKLEDSAVYLCASSNTPYEQYFGPGTRLTVT.

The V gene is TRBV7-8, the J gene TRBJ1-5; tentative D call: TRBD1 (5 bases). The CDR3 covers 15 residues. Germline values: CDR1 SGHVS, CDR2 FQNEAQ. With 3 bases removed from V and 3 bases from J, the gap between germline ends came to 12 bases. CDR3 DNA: TGTGCCAGCAGCTTTATCTCAGGGATCAATCAGCCCCAGCATTTT. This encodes CASSFISGINQPQHF.

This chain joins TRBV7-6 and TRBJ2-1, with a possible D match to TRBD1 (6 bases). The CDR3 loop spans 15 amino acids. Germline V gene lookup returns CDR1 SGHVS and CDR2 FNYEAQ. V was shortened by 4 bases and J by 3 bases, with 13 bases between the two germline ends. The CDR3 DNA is TGTGCCAGCAGCTCGGACAGTGCCCTCTACAATGAGCAGTTCTTC. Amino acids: CASSSDSALYNEQFF.